Below, 24 T cell receptor beta chains from the same sample are listed, as sequenced in a study of blood T cell repertoires in COVID-19. Generated by immunoSEQ multiplex PCR, the TCRdb table keeps only in-frame clones and is missing some. The sample includes more than 150,000 clones, more than 85% of them seen just once. The sample was peripheral blood. The receptors were gathered from a man between 65 and 85 years old with active or convalescent COVID-19.

V is TRBV27 and J is TRBJ1-2; 7 positions match TRBD1. Germline assignment: CDR1 MNHEY and CDR2 SMNVEV (reference sequence). The CDR3 has 15 residues. J was trimmed by 2 bases and V by 6 bases; bases with no gene match: 9. The CDR3 DNA reads TGTGCCAGCAGCAAAACCGGGACAGACAACTATGGCTACACCTTC. Amino acids: CASSKTGTDNYGYTF.

This clone was recorded only once. The chain couples TRBV28 to TRBJ2-5; 9 bases fit TRBD2. J gave up 5 bases and V 7 bases, and 14 bases lay outside the gene matches. CDR3 length equals 16 residues. Germline V lookup: CDR1 MDHEN, CDR2 SYDVKM. The CDR3 protein is CASTSGGSGSRETQYF. The CDR3 nucleotides read TGTGCCAGCACTTCCGGTGGTAGCGGGAGCCGGGAGACCCAGTACTTC.

There are a few counts of this clone. The J gene is TRBJ1-3, the V gene TRBV14; D possibly corresponds to TRBD1 (6 bases). The CDR3 is 16 residues long. V lost 3 bases, J lost 0 bases, and 12 bases lay in between. Germline lookup yields CDR1 SGHDN and CDR2 FVKESK. The CDR3 bases are TGTGCCAGCAGCCAGAAGGGACACGACTCTGGAAACACCATATATTTT. This translates into CASSQKGHDSGNTIYF.

This clone was picked up one time. The CDR3 nucleotides are TGCGCCAGCAGCCAAGATTTTAGTAGCGGGCCCCAAGAGACCCAGTACTTC. Translated: CASSQDFSSGPQETQYF. This chain uses TRBV4-3 with TRBJ2-5, with 7 positions matching TRBD2. Losses at the gene ends were 0 bases for V and 1 base for J; bases not matched to a gene: 8. The CDR3 has 17 residues. CDR1 is LGHNA and CDR2 is YSLEER in the germline V gene.

The chain joins TRBV2 to TRBJ2-1; 11 bases map to TRBD2. This CDR3 region has 15 residues. Trimming removed 6 bases from V and 4 bases from J; junction bases left unmatched: 5. Per the germline V gene, CDR1 is SNHLY and CDR2 is FYNNEI. The DNA of the CDR3 is TGTGCCAGCAGCGTAGCGGGGGGGCCGTACAATGAGCAGTTCTTC. Amino acids: CASSVAGGPYNEQFF.

The rearrangement joins TRBV27 to TRBJ2-1, with 7 bases lining up with TRBD1. After removal of 6 bases from V and 8 bases from J, the junction contained 4 bases not matched to a gene. From germline, CDR1 is MNHEY and CDR2 SMNVEV (reference sequence). This CDR3 comprises 12 residues. The CDR3 reads CASRGDRDEQFF. The CDR3 nucleotides read TGTGCCAGCAGAGGAGACAGGGATGAGCAGTTCTTC.

The rearrangement joins TRBV6-2 or TRBV6-3 to TRBJ2-1, with TRBD2 matching 15 bases. The junction had 3 bases not matched to a gene; V was cut back by 2 bases and J by 4 bases. The V gene's germline CDR1 is MNHEY and CDR2 SVGEGT. There are 17 residues in the CDR3. The CDR3, as DNA: TGTGCCAGCAGTTACGGGACTAGCGGGAGGTCTTACAATGAGCAGTTCTTC. Its translation: CASSYGTSGRSYNEQFF.

The chain recombines TRBV4-3 with TRBJ2-1, with a weak D call TRBD2 (6 bases). Trimming stripped 2 bases from V and 6 bases from J, with 14 bases between. From germline, CDR1 is LGHNA and CDR2 YSLEER. This CDR3 spans 15 amino acids. CDR3 nucleotides: TGCGCCAGCAGCCAAACCGTTGCAGCGGGCAATGAGCAGTTCTTC. Its protein is CASSQTVAAGNEQFF.

The chain has TRBV9 and TRBJ2-1; 16 bases align to TRBD2. The ends lost 4 bases at V and 0 bases at J; junction bases unmatched: 10. Germline lookup yields CDR1 SGDLS and CDR2 YYNGEE. This CDR3 has 20 amino acids. CDR3 sequence (DNA): TGTGCCAGCAGCCCCCTGGGACTAGCGGGAGGGCGGAGCTCCTACAATGAGCAGTTCTTC. Translation gives CASSPLGLAGGRSSYNEQFF.

This chain joins TRBV5-1 and TRBJ2-3; D is undetermined. V gave up 2 bases and J gave up 0 bases, with 10 bases separating them. The CDR3 has 15 amino acids. CDR1 and CDR2 (germline): SGHRS, YFSETQ. The CDR3 sequence is CASSLMSPSTDTQYF. CDR3 DNA sequence: TGCGCCAGCAGCTTAATGAGTCCTAGCACAGATACGCAGTATTTT. Using reference TRBV5-1 and TRBJ2-3 for the parts outside the CDR3, the full variable domain is KAGVTQTPRYLIKTRGQQVTLSCSPISGHRSVSWYQQTPGQGLQFLFEYFSETQRNKGNFPGRFSGRQFSNSRSEMNVSTLELGDSALYLCASSLMSPSTDTQYFGPGTRLTVL.

The chain uses TRBV7-9 and TRBJ2-7, with TRBD1 identical over 8 bases. V lost 3 bases to trimming and J lost 7 bases; unmatched junction nucleotides: 8. This CDR3 region has 14 residues. The germline V gene encodes CDR1 SEHNR and CDR2 FQNEAQ (reference sequence). For the CDR3, the DNA is TGTGCCAGCAGCTTCGGACAGGGACATGGGGAGCAGTACTTC. Translation gives CASSFGQGHGEQYF.

In this sample, this clone turned up once. The chain couples TRBV14 to TRBJ2-5, with D hard to call. The ends were cut back, 5 bases at V and 4 bases at J, with 20 bases in the middle. Germline loops: CDR1 SGHDN, CDR2 FVKESK. The CDR3 runs to 16 residues. The CDR3 reads CASSSGGVILPETQYF. In nucleotides, the CDR3 is TGTGCCAGCAGCTCCGGCGGAGTAATCCTTCCAGAGACCCAGTACTTC.

This sequence joins TRBV5-1 and TRBJ1-1; no clear D gene. The CDR3 length is 14 residues. Germline assignment: CDR1 SGHRS and CDR2 YFSETQ. The V end was cut by 0 bases, the J end by 4 bases, with 10 bases between. The CDR3 coding sequence is TGCGCCAGCAGCTTGGGGGAGGGATCCACTGAAGCTTTCTTT. As protein: CASSLGEGSTEAFF. The complete variable domain, with remaining parts taken from reference TRBV5-1 and TRBJ1-1, reads KAGVTQTPRYLIKTRGQQVTLSCSPISGHRSVSWYQQTPGQGLQFLFEYFSETQRNKGNFPGRFSGRQFSNSRSEMNVSTLELGDSALYLCASSLGEGSTEAFFGQGTRLTVV.

The CDR3 DNA follows: TGTGCCAGTAGTATCGGGACACCGAACTATGGCTACACCTTC. This translates into CASSIGTPNYGYTF. This sequence joins TRBV19 and TRBJ1-2, with D possibly matching TRBD1 (6 bases). The CDR3 is 14 amino acids. CDR1 and CDR2 (germline): LNHDA, SQIVND (reference sequence). Trimming took off 3 bases at V and 2 bases at J, with 10 bases between the two ends.

V gene TRBV28 combines with J gene TRBJ1-6, with 9 bases matching TRBD1. The CDR3 loop spans 20 amino acids. J gave up 0 bases and V 4 bases, and 13 bases lay outside the gene matches. Looked up from germline, CDR1 is MDHEN and CDR2 is SYDVKM. The CDR3 loop is CASSSGRTGAESSYNSPLHF. The DNA for the CDR3 is TGTGCCAGCAGTTCCGGACGGACAGGGGCCGAAAGCTCCTATAATTCACCCCTCCACTTT.

V gene TRBV11-2 combines with J gene TRBJ2-7; D is possibly TRBD1 (7 bases). The CDR3 covers 17 residues. V lost 6 bases and J lost 2, with 23 bases in between. Germline CDR1 SGHAT, CDR2 FQNNGV. CDR3 amino acids: CASSFRSGGLITYEQYF. The CDR3 region has the DNA TGTGCCAGCAGTTTTAGATCAGGGGGACTCATAACCTACGAGCAGTACTTC.

The chain is built from TRBV28 and TRBJ1-2; possibly TRBD1 for D (6 bases). Trimming took 8 bases from V and 7 from J, leaving 17 bases between them. Germline V gene data show CDR1 as MDHEN and CDR2 as SYDVKM. The CDR3 totals 13 residues. The CDR3 here is CASESTGKFGYTF. CDR3 nucleotide sequence: TGTGCCAGCGAATCAACAGGGAAGTTTGGCTACACCTTC.

A note on this clone: The junction differs from germline at one of its ends, possibly a read error. The V and J genes are TRBV7-9 and TRBJ2-5; TRBD2 aligns across 11 bases. This CDR3 is built from 14 residues. Germline V gene data show CDR1 as SEHNR and CDR2 as FQNEAQ (reference sequence). Here the CDR3 DNA reads TGTGCCAGCAGCCTAGCGGGGGGCCAAGAGACCCAGTACTTC. Its translation is CASSLAGGQETQYF. Full variable domain (remainder filled in from reference TRBV7-9 and TRBJ2-5): DTGVSQNPRHKITKRGQNVTFRCDPISEHNRLYWYRQTLGQGPEFLTYFQNEAQLEKSRLLSDRFSAERPKGSFSTLEIQRTEQGDSAMYLCASSLAGGQETQYFGPGTRLLVL.

V is TRBV19 and J is TRBJ2-2; TRBD2 might be the D (5 bases). This CDR3 is 13 amino acids long. Germline CDR1 LNHDA, CDR2 SQIVND (reference sequence). V was shortened by 7 bases and J by 6 bases, with 12 bases between the two germline ends. The CDR3 DNA reads TGTGCCAGTACCCCCACCGGGGCCGGGGAGCTGTTTTTT. It is translated as CASTPTGAGELFF.

This clone was detected a few times. V is TRBV2 and J is TRBJ1-4; D is undetermined. Trimming removed 3 bases at V and 6 bases at J, with 11 bases between. In germline, CDR1 is SNHLY, CDR2 FYNNEI. The CDR3 consists of 14 residues. The CDR3 nucleotides read TGTGCCAGCAGTGACCGTCGATCGGATGAAAAACTGTTTTTT. Residues: CASSDRRSDEKLFF.

The J gene is TRBJ1-4, the V gene TRBV7-9, with 9 bases aligning to TRBD1. V lost 0 bases to trimming and J lost 5 bases; unmatched junction nucleotides: 7. The CDR3 runs 17 residues. The germline CDR1 and CDR2 sequences are SEHNR and FQNEAQ (reference sequence). The CDR3 coding sequence is TGTGCCAGCAGCTTAGCCCAGGGAGGGACAGGGAATGAAAAACTGTTTTTT. Its protein product is CASSLAQGGTGNEKLFF.

The chain links TRBV19 to TRBJ1-5, with 7 nucleotides matching TRBD1. CDR1 and CDR2 (germline): LNHDA, SQIVND (reference sequence). The CDR3 is made up of 17 amino acids. The junction had 8 bases not matched to a gene; V was cut back by 3 bases and J by 0 bases. In DNA, the CDR3 is TGTGCCAGTAGTATGAGGGGACAGTCCTCTAGCAATCAGCCCCAGCATTTT. This translates into CASSMRGQSSSNQPQHF. The whole variable domain, remainder taken from reference TRBV19 and TRBJ1-5, is DGGITQSPKYLFRKEGQNVTLSCEQNLNHDAMYWYRQDPGQGLRLIYYSQIVNDFQKGDIAEGYSVSREKKESFPLTVTSAQKNPTAFYLCASSMRGQSSSNQPQHFGDGTRLSIL.

This rearrangement joins TRBV6-2 or TRBV6-3 to TRBJ2-5, with D maybe TRBD1 (6 bases). The CDR3 is 13 amino acids. The V gene lost 4 bases and the J gene lost 5 bases, with 11 bases spanning the gap. Germline CDR1 is MNHEY and CDR2 is SVGEGT. CDR3 protein: CASSFGQIETQYF. CDR3 nucleotide sequence: TGTGCCAGCAGTTTTGGACAGATCGAGACCCAGTACTTC.

J is TRBJ2-2 and V is TRBV3-1 (or the pseudogene TRBV3-2); D possibly corresponds to TRBD2 (6 bases). CDR3 size: 15 residues. The ends were cut back, 1 base at V and 2 bases at J, with 8 bases in the middle. Germline V gives CDR1 LGHDT, CDR2 YNNKEL (reference sequence). The CDR3 DNA is TGTGCCAGCAGCCAAGGGGCGGGAAACACCGGGGAGCTGTTTTTT. Encoded protein: CASSQGAGNTGELFF.